This T cell receptor (beta chain) originates from a study of technical replicates of blood from a few donors. CDR1 and CDR2 (germline): MGHRA, YSYEKL. The CDR3 runs to 18 residues. The trim removed 4 bases at V and 9 bases at J, leaving 15 bases unmatched. This table comes from immunoSEQ multiplex PCR, and its TCRdb copy is limited to in-frame clones, with some not included. The sample yields 70,000 to 80,000 clones, roughly 96% seen once. Sequenced input: T cells isolated from PBMCs. The sequence came from a human donor in good health. This chain links TRBV4-1 with TRBJ2-1, with 13 bases matching TRBD2. The CDR3 DNA is TGCGCCAGCAGCCGGGTGTCTACTAGCGGGGGGGCATTCGGTGAGCAGTTCTTC. Protein: CASSRVSTSGGAFGEQFF.